The 2 T cell receptor beta chains below were found in one sample sequenced in a study of cytomegalovirus exposure and HLA in healthy donors. The PCR contained 60 Vbeta and 13 Jbeta primers. Sequencing used immunoSEQ multiplex PCR; TCRdb keeps in-frame clones, though not all of them. The profile shows about 99,000 clones, about 80% of them singletons. The sequencing sample was made of PBMCs. The receptors derive from a man aged 35 to 55 in good health and CMV-seronegative.

This rearrangement joins TRBV9 to TRBJ2-6; 7 nucleotides line up with TRBD1. V dropped 6 bases and J dropped 4; count of bases not matched to a gene: 7. CDR1 and CDR2 (germline): SGDLS, YYNGEE. CDR3 length: 15 residues. The CDR3 DNA sequence: TGTGCCAGCACCGAGGGGGCATTAGGGGCCAACGTCCTGACTTTC. This sequence encodes CASTEGALGANVLTF.

The CDR3 loop is CAWTAGRETQYF. CDR3 bases: TGTGCCTGGACCGCGGGGCGGGAGACCCAGTACTTC. This rearrangement joins TRBV30 to TRBJ2-5, with TRBD2 as a possible D gene (6 bases). The V end lost 4 bases, the J end lost 5 bases, and 11 bases lay between the germline ends. This CDR3 contains 12 residues. Germline V lookup: CDR1 GTSNPN, CDR2 SVGIG (reference sequence).